A selection of T cell receptor beta chains follows, all from one sample in a study of response to subunit inactivated influenza vaccine. TCRdb itself ran the RT-PCR reads through MiXCR, one entry per CDR3 protein. The sample gives 500,000 to 600,000 distinct CDR3 sequences, over 9.5% of which show up once; around 9.6% is in the top ten. Sequencing used PBMCs from blood, obtained on the day of vaccination. These receptors came from a man over 45 who received an inactivated influenza vaccine. Both conserved end residues are part of each CDR3. The D gene is left open where the match is weak. The size field is filled for only some rows; it gives once, few, many or a size class.

abundance: NA; j_gene: TRBJ1-1; v_gene: TRBV3-1; d_gene: NA; CDR3nt: TGTGCCAGCAGCCCCGGACAGACTGGCGCTGAAGCTTTCTTT; CDR3aa: CASSPGQTGAEAFF
abundance: NA; j_gene: TRBJ2-3; v_gene: TRBV4-2; d_gene: NA; CDR3nt: TGTGCCAGCAGCCGGGAGGACCGGAATACGCAGTATTTT; CDR3aa: CASSREDRNTQYF
abundance: many; j_gene: TRBJ2-2; v_gene: TRBV12-3/TRBV12-4; d_gene: TRBD1; CDR3nt: TGTGCCAGCAGTCTACGGACAGGGGTTGGAACCGGGGAGCTGTTTTTT; CDR3aa: CASSLRTGVGTGELFF
abundance: many; j_gene: TRBJ2-1; v_gene: TRBV29-1; d_gene: NA; CDR3nt: TGCAGCGTCCAAGGGGGGTTCGAAACCTACAATGAGCAGTTCTTC; CDR3aa: CSVQGGFETYNEQFF
abundance: many; j_gene: TRBJ2-1; v_gene: TRBV12-3/TRBV12-4; d_gene: NA; CDR3nt: TGTGCCAGCAGCCTAGAGTCGCAAGGGTACAATGAGCAGTTCTTC; CDR3aa: CASSLESQGYNEQFF
abundance: many; j_gene: TRBJ2-1; v_gene: TRBV6-1; d_gene: TRBD1; CDR3nt: TGTGCCAGCAGTGAAAGACAGGGCGGTTGGAATGAGCAGTTCTTC; CDR3aa: CASSERQGGWNEQFF
abundance: many; j_gene: TRBJ2-7; v_gene: TRBV5-5; d_gene: TRBD1; CDR3nt: TGTGCCAGCAGGACCGGGACAGGACCCTACGAGCAGTACTTC; CDR3aa: CASRTGTGPYEQYF
abundance: NA; j_gene: TRBJ2-5; v_gene: TRBV20-1; d_gene: NA; CDR3nt: TGCAGTGCCTCCCGGGTGACCCAGTACTTC; CDR3aa: CSASRVTQYF
abundance: NA; j_gene: TRBJ1-2; v_gene: TRBV6-1; d_gene: TRBD1; CDR3nt: TGTGCCAGCAGTCCGACAGGGGCGGACTATGGCTACACCTTC; CDR3aa: CASSPTGADYGYTF
abundance: NA; j_gene: TRBJ2-7; v_gene: TRBV7-9; d_gene: TRBD2; CDR3nt: TGTGCCAGCAGCTTGACTAGCGGGAGTATATACGGCTACGAGCAGTACTTC; CDR3aa: CASSLTSGSIYGYEQYF
abundance: few; j_gene: TRBJ2-6; v_gene: TRBV18; d_gene: NA; CDR3nt: TGTGCCAGCTCACCGCGAGCTGGGGCCAACGTCCTGACTTTC; CDR3aa: CASSPRAGANVLTF
abundance: NA; j_gene: TRBJ2-1; v_gene: TRBV10-3; d_gene: NA; CDR3nt: TGTGCCATCAGTGAGTCTTTCCAGGGGAGATTGACTGAGCAGTTCTTC; CDR3aa: CAISESFQGRLTEQFF
abundance: NA; j_gene: TRBJ2-2; v_gene: TRBV29-1; d_gene: NA; CDR3nt: TGCAGCGTCATGGTCGTGAACGGGGAGCTGTTTTTT; CDR3aa: CSVMVVNGELFF
abundance: many; j_gene: TRBJ2-1; v_gene: TRBV5-1; d_gene: TRBD2; CDR3nt: TGCGCCAGCAGCCCGGGAGGGACATTTAACAATGAGCAGTTCTTC; CDR3aa: CASSPGGTFNNEQFF
abundance: few; j_gene: TRBJ1-3; v_gene: TRBV7-2; d_gene: NA; CDR3nt: TGTGCCAGCAGCACGAGCCGGGTCGGAAACACCATATATTTT; CDR3aa: CASSTSRVGNTIYF
abundance: few; j_gene: TRBJ2-7; v_gene: TRBV5-1; d_gene: TRBD1; CDR3nt: TGCGCCAGCAGCCCAGTTCTTGGGACAGGGGGCGAGCAGTACTTC; CDR3aa: CASSPVLGTGGEQYF
abundance: NA; j_gene: TRBJ1-1; v_gene: TRBV18; d_gene: NA; CDR3nt: TGTGCCAGCTCACCGTCGGAGAACACTGAAGCTTTCTTT; CDR3aa: CASSPSENTEAFF
abundance: few; j_gene: TRBJ2-2; v_gene: TRBV12-3/TRBV12-4; d_gene: NA; CDR3nt: TGTGCCAGCAGTTTTCGGGTACAGCCAGCAAAGAACACCGGGGAGCTGTTTTTT; CDR3aa: CASSFRVQPAKNTGELFF
abundance: NA; j_gene: TRBJ2-5; v_gene: TRBV6-2/TRBV6-3; d_gene: NA; CDR3nt: TGTGCCAGCAATAATCTAGCCCAGCAAGAGACCCAGTACTTC; CDR3aa: CASNNLAQQETQYF
abundance: few; j_gene: TRBJ2-5; v_gene: TRBV14; d_gene: TRBD1; CDR3nt: TGTGCCAGCAGCCAGTGGACAGGAGAGACCCAGTACTTC; CDR3aa: CASSQWTGETQYF
abundance: NA; j_gene: TRBJ2-5; v_gene: TRBV5-1; d_gene: NA; CDR3nt: TGCGCCAGCAGCTTGTTGGACGGGGCTCAAGAGACCCAGTACTTC; CDR3aa: CASSLLDGAQETQYF
abundance: few; j_gene: TRBJ2-7; v_gene: TRBV4-2; d_gene: NA; CDR3nt: TGTGCCAGCAGCCCGGTTATGGGCCACACCTACGAGCAGTACTTC; CDR3aa: CASSPVMGHTYEQYF
abundance: many; j_gene: TRBJ1-6; v_gene: TRBV12-3/TRBV12-4; d_gene: TRBD1; CDR3nt: TGTGCCAGCCGACAGGGTTATAATTCACCCCTCCACTTT; CDR3aa: CASRQGYNSPLHF
abundance: NA; j_gene: TRBJ2-1; v_gene: TRBV7-8; d_gene: NA; CDR3nt: TGTGCCAGCAGTATTAGTTTGGAGCACAATGAGCAGTTCTTC; CDR3aa: CASSISLEHNEQFF
abundance: few; j_gene: TRBJ2-7; v_gene: TRBV6-2/TRBV6-3; d_gene: TRBD2; CDR3nt: TGTGCCAGCAGCAGCGTGCTAGCGGGAGGCTACGAGCAGTACTTC; CDR3aa: CASSSVLAGGYEQYF
abundance: NA; j_gene: TRBJ2-2; v_gene: TRBV9; d_gene: NA; CDR3nt: TGTGCCAGCAGCGTATCCAGCGGTAACACCGGGGAGCTGTTTTTT; CDR3aa: CASSVSSGNTGELFF
abundance: many; j_gene: TRBJ1-5; v_gene: TRBV4-1; d_gene: TRBD1; CDR3nt: TGCGCCAGCAGCCAAGACCCCTTAAGACAGGGCGGTCAGCCCCAGCATTTT; CDR3aa: CASSQDPLRQGGQPQHF
abundance: NA; j_gene: TRBJ2-3; v_gene: TRBV7-2; d_gene: TRBD2; CDR3nt: TGTGCCAGCAGCTCTTTCCCGGGACTAGCGGACACAGATACGCAGTATTTT; CDR3aa: CASSSFPGLADTDTQYF
abundance: few; j_gene: TRBJ2-1; v_gene: TRBV18; d_gene: TRBD2; CDR3nt: TGTGCCAGCTCACCACCACGGGAGGCAAATGAGCAGTTCTTC; CDR3aa: CASSPPREANEQFF
abundance: few; j_gene: TRBJ2-5; v_gene: TRBV29-1; d_gene: TRBD2; CDR3nt: TGCAGCGTTGATTCAAAGCGGGGGTCTGGGACCCAGTACTTC; CDR3aa: CSVDSKRGSGTQYF
abundance: many; j_gene: TRBJ1-5; v_gene: TRBV12-3/TRBV12-4; d_gene: NA; CDR3nt: TGTGCCAGCAGCGAGGGAGTCGGGCAGCCCCAGCATTTT; CDR3aa: CASSEGVGQPQHF
abundance: NA; j_gene: TRBJ2-3; v_gene: TRBV12-3/TRBV12-4; d_gene: NA; CDR3nt: TGTGCCAGCAGTAAACTTACAGATACGCAGTATTTT; CDR3aa: CASSKLTDTQYF
abundance: few; j_gene: TRBJ1-3; v_gene: TRBV4-2; d_gene: NA; CDR3nt: TGTGCCAGCAGCCAAGAAGGGCAGGGCGGAAACACCATATATTTT; CDR3aa: CASSQEGQGGNTIYF
abundance: NA; j_gene: TRBJ1-2; v_gene: TRBV18; d_gene: NA; CDR3nt: TGTGCCAGCTCACCACGTTCATCCGCAGAAGGCTACACCTTC; CDR3aa: CASSPRSSAEGYTF
abundance: few; j_gene: TRBJ2-1; v_gene: TRBV29-1; d_gene: NA; CDR3nt: TGCAGCGCAACCCCGGGGGGCGGTGAGCAGTTCTTC; CDR3aa: CSATPGGGEQFF
abundance: many; j_gene: TRBJ2-3; v_gene: TRBV5-4; d_gene: TRBD2; CDR3nt: TGTGCCAGCAGCCCGACCGGGACTAACACAGATACGCAGTATTTT; CDR3aa: CASSPTGTNTDTQYF
abundance: NA; j_gene: TRBJ2-6; v_gene: TRBV3-1; d_gene: NA; CDR3nt: TGTGCCAGCAGCCAAGATTTTACTCTGGGCGCCAACGTCCTGACTTTC; CDR3aa: CASSQDFTLGANVLTF
abundance: few; j_gene: TRBJ2-7; v_gene: TRBV5-1; d_gene: NA; CDR3nt: TGCGCCAGCAGCTTGAGAGACAGACTAACCTACGAGCAGTACTTC; CDR3aa: CASSLRDRLTYEQYF
abundance: few; j_gene: TRBJ2-1; v_gene: TRBV5-1; d_gene: NA; CDR3nt: TGCGCCAGCAGCTTGACCCCCCTAGCGATAGACTACAATGAGCAGTTCTTC; CDR3aa: CASSLTPLAIDYNEQFF
abundance: NA; j_gene: TRBJ2-7; v_gene: TRBV25-1; d_gene: NA; CDR3nt: TGTGCCAGCAGTGACCCGTCCGGGCGGTACGAGCAGTACTTC; CDR3aa: CASSDPSGRYEQYF
abundance: few; j_gene: TRBJ2-1; v_gene: TRBV20-1; d_gene: NA; CDR3nt: TGCAGTGCTCCCCGGGCTCTACTTTCCGCCTTC; CDR3aa: CSAPRALLSAF
abundance: many; j_gene: TRBJ2-3; v_gene: TRBV5-1; d_gene: TRBD2; CDR3nt: TGCGCCAGCAGCTTGGGCGGCGGGGGAGATACGCAGTATTTT; CDR3aa: CASSLGGGGDTQYF
abundance: NA; j_gene: TRBJ2-7; v_gene: TRBV6-1; d_gene: NA; CDR3nt: TGTGCCAGCCTAATAGGGGGGCCTTCCTACGAGCAGTACTTC; CDR3aa: CASLIGGPSYEQYF
abundance: NA; j_gene: TRBJ2-5; v_gene: TRBV28; d_gene: TRBD2; CDR3nt: TGTGCCACAAGGAAGGGACTAGCGGGAAAAGGGGAGACCCAGTACTTC; CDR3aa: CATRKGLAGKGETQYF
abundance: few; j_gene: TRBJ2-2; v_gene: TRBV28; d_gene: NA; CDR3nt: TGTGCCAGCAGCAGCACTACCTTGCGGGGTACCGGGGAGCTGTTTTTT; CDR3aa: CASSSTTLRGTGELFF
abundance: few; j_gene: TRBJ2-4; v_gene: TRBV4-3; d_gene: NA; CDR3nt: TGCGCCAGCAGCCAAGAAGAGGCCGACAAAAACATTCAGTACTTC; CDR3aa: CASSQEEADKNIQYF
abundance: few; j_gene: TRBJ2-1; v_gene: TRBV29-1; d_gene: TRBD2; CDR3nt: TGCAGCGTCGAGGGGAGAGGGAGGGGATCGTTCTTC; CDR3aa: CSVEGRGRGSFF
abundance: many; j_gene: TRBJ2-5; v_gene: TRBV7-9; d_gene: TRBD2; CDR3nt: TGTGCCAGCAGCCCGACTAGCGGGAGATCGGGAGAGACCCAGTACTTC; CDR3aa: CASSPTSGRSGETQYF
abundance: few; j_gene: TRBJ2-6; v_gene: TRBV4-2; d_gene: NA; CDR3nt: TGTGCCAGCAGCCCTAATGGATATCGTGGGGCCAACGTCCTGACTTTC; CDR3aa: CASSPNGYRGANVLTF
abundance: few; j_gene: TRBJ1-2; v_gene: TRBV4-3; d_gene: NA; CDR3nt: TGCGCCAGCAGCCACGCAGACAGAGTCTATGGCTACACCTTC; CDR3aa: CASSHADRVYGYTF
abundance: NA; j_gene: TRBJ2-7; v_gene: TRBV10-3; d_gene: TRBD2; CDR3nt: TGTGCCATCAGTGAGTCTTGGGGGGGTGGCGACGAGCAGTACTTC; CDR3aa: CAISESWGGGDEQYF
abundance: NA; j_gene: TRBJ1-2; v_gene: TRBV9; d_gene: NA; CDR3nt: TGTGCCAGCAGCCGCCCGGGACACAGTGATGGCTACACCTTC; CDR3aa: CASSRPGHSDGYTF
abundance: few; j_gene: TRBJ2-1; v_gene: TRBV27; d_gene: NA; CDR3nt: TGTGCCAGCAGTTTAAAAGTGGCGTGGGGGAGCTCCTACAATGAGCAGTTCTTC; CDR3aa: CASSLKVAWGSSYNEQFF
abundance: few; j_gene: TRBJ1-6; v_gene: TRBV5-5; d_gene: TRBD1; CDR3nt: TGTGCCAGCAGCTTAAAAGACAGGGGCTTGGGTAATTCACCCCTCCACTTT; CDR3aa: CASSLKDRGLGNSPLHF
abundance: NA; j_gene: TRBJ2-5; v_gene: TRBV4-3; d_gene: NA; CDR3nt: TGCGCCAGCAGCCAAGCGTGGGGGCCCCAAGAGACCCAGTACTTC; CDR3aa: CASSQAWGPQETQYF
abundance: many; j_gene: TRBJ2-3; v_gene: TRBV7-2; d_gene: TRBD2; CDR3nt: TGTGCCAGCAGAGCTACTAGCGGGGGTTTAATAGATACGCAGTATTTT; CDR3aa: CASRATSGGLIDTQYF
abundance: many; j_gene: TRBJ2-1; v_gene: TRBV5-1; d_gene: TRBD2; CDR3nt: TGCGCCAGCAGCTTGTTGGCTAGCGGGAGACTTAGGCCCAATGAGCAGTTCTTC; CDR3aa: CASSLLASGRLRPNEQFF
abundance: many; j_gene: TRBJ2-7; v_gene: TRBV12-3/TRBV12-4; d_gene: TRBD2; CDR3nt: TGTGCCAGCAGCCCCGGACTAGCGGGAGCCTACGAGCAGTACTTC; CDR3aa: CASSPGLAGAYEQYF